The 12 T cell receptor beta chains reported below all come from one sample, sequenced in a study of vaccination and CD4 T cells after COVID-19. No antigen is known for these receptors. An Oncomine TCR Beta short-read assay was used to sequence the DNA from cultured CD4+ T cells. TCRdb independently ran MiXCR on the PCR reads; one entry per CDR3 protein. The sample contains around 9,000 distinct CDR3 sequences, roughly a third of which appear only once. Treatment reported: roughly 11-day PBMC culture with coronavirus spike peptide pools or control peptides (ViraFEST assay). Gathering of the CD4+ T cells, from the unexposed donor, took place before the COVID-19 pandemic (2011-2018). The sequencing sample was made of CD4+ T cells from blood, cultured in vitro. The origin of the receptors is a human donor in good health.

This clonotype was observed a few times. DNA for the CDR3: TGTGCCAGCAGCTTAGAGACAGGGGGCGGGTACGAGCAGTACTTC. The encoded protein is CASSLETGGGYEQYF. The chain combines TRBV7-8 with TRBJ2-7, with 10 bases fitting TRBD1. CDR1 is SGHVS, CDR2 FQNEAQ, per germline. CDR3 length: 15 residues. The junction had 4 bases not matched to a gene; V was cut back by 1 base and J by 4 bases. The entire variable domain, with the rest obtained from reference TRBV7-8 and TRBJ2-7, is as follows: GAGVSQSPRYKVAKRGQDVALRCDPISGHVSLFWYQQALGQGPEFLTYFQNEAQLDKSGLPSDRFFAERPEGSVSTLKIQRTQQEDSAVYLCASSLETGGGYEQYFGPGTRLTVT.

This chain links TRBV3-1 with TRBJ1-1; the D gene is possibly TRBD1 (5 bases). Germline V CDR1 and CDR2: LGHDT, YNNKEL (reference sequence). Trimming stripped 0 bases from V and 6 bases from J, with 8 bases between. The CDR3 loop spans 13 amino acids. CDR3 in amino acids: CASSQDSGAEAFF. CDR3 nucleotide sequence: TGTGCCAGCAGCCAAGATTCGGGGGCTGAAGCTTTCTTT.

A few counts support this clonotype. This chain uses TRBV6-1 with TRBJ1-1, with D perhaps matching TRBD1 (5 bases). The ends were cut back, 0 bases at V and 5 bases at J, with 13 bases in the middle. The CDR3 loop spans 15 amino acids. Germline V gene data show CDR1 as MNHNS and CDR2 as SASEGT. CDR3 sequence: CASSEAGRGPTEAFF. DNA for the CDR3: TGTGCCAGCAGTGAAGCTGGGAGGGGTCCAACTGAAGCTTTCTTT.

This chain links TRBV18 with TRBJ1-6, with D unclear. Trimming pared 4 bases from V and 15 bases from J, leaving 10 bases between. The CDR3 covers 11 residues. CDR1 KGHSH and CDR2 LQKENI come from the germline V gene. CDR3 sequence: CASSQEGSLHF. The CDR3 bases are TGTGCCAGCTCACAGGAGGGTAGCCTCCACTTT.

About this clonotype: One end of the junction is discordant with germline, which a read error may explain. This sequence joins TRBV6-1 and TRBJ1-3; D not resolved. Germline V lookup: CDR1 MNHNS, CDR2 SASEGT. The CDR3 spans 16 residues. The CDR3 sequence: CASSEVAFHSGNSIYF. The CDR3 coding sequence is TGTGCCAGCAGTGAAGTAGCCTTCCACTCTGGAAACTCCATATATTTT.

This clonotype was seen a few times. The rearrangement links TRBV2 to TRBJ1-1; D perhaps matches TRBD1 (5 bases). The V and J ends lost 5 bases and 0 bases respectively, with 7 bases between them. Germline V CDR1 and CDR2: SNHLY, FYNNEI. This CDR3 has 13 residues. The CDR3 region is CASSRGLNTEAFF. CDR3 DNA: TGTGCCAGCAGTCGGGGACTGAACACTGAAGCTTTCTTT. Full variable domain (rest looked up from reference TRBV2 and TRBJ1-1): EPEVTQTPSHQVTQMGQEVILRCVPISNHLYFYWYRQILGQKVEFLVSFYNNEISEKSEIFDDQFSVERPDGSNFTLKIRSTKLEDSAMYFCASSRGLNTEAFFGQGTRLTVV.

The chain couples TRBV12-5 to TRBJ1-1; possible D gene TRBD1, 5 bases. The CDR3 runs to 15 residues. Germline CDR1 reads LGHNT; CDR2 reads FRNRAP. V was cut by 0 bases and J by 1 base, with 9 bases left in between. The CDR3 nucleotides read TGTGCTAGTGGTTTGGTACCGGGGGGGAACACTGAAGCTTTCTTT. It translates to CASGLVPGGNTEAFF.

This clonotype was seen a few times. The chain couples TRBV5-1 to TRBJ2-3, with D perhaps TRBD2 (6 bases). Trimming shortened V by 6 bases and J by 7 bases, and 18 bases separated the two germline ends. The germline V gene has CDR1 SGHRS and CDR2 YFSETQ. This CDR3 comprises 14 residues. The CDR3 spells CASTGDSTSNTQYF. In nucleotides, the CDR3 is TGCGCCAGCACGGGGGATAGCACATCCAATACGCAGTATTTT. Full variable domain (missing parts from reference TRBV5-1 and TRBJ2-3): KAGVTQTPRYLIKTRGQQVTLSCSPISGHRSVSWYQQTPGQGLQFLFEYFSETQRNKGNFPGRFSGRQFSNSRSEMNVSTLELGDSALYLCASTGDSTSNTQYFGPGTRLTVL.

This CDR3 is CASSLDRFGDSPLHF. CDR3 coding DNA: TGCGCCAGCAGCTTGGACAGGTTTGGAGATTCACCCCTCCACTTT. The rearrangement uses TRBV5-1 and TRBJ1-6; tentatively, D is TRBD1 (5 bases). Trimming took 0 bases from V and 8 from J, leaving 12 bases between them. This CDR3 comprises 15 residues. Germline V gene data show CDR1 as SGHRS and CDR2 as YFSETQ. The whole variable domain, filled in from reference TRBV5-1 and TRBJ1-6, reads KAGVTQTPRYLIKTRGQQVTLSCSPISGHRSVSWYQQTPGQGLQFLFEYFSETQRNKGNFPGRFSGRQFSNSRSEMNVSTLELGDSALYLCASSLDRFGDSPLHFGNGTRLTVT.

This clonotype was observed a handful of times. The gene calls are TRBV18 and TRBJ1-1; TRBD1 agrees at 7 bases. V lost 1 base, J lost 5 bases, and 7 bases stayed unmatched. The CDR3 consists of 15 residues. Germline V CDR1 and CDR2: KGHSH, LQKENI. The chain's CDR3 is CASSPREGARTEAFF. In DNA form, the CDR3 reads TGTGCCAGCTCACCACGGGAGGGGGCGAGGACTGAAGCTTTCTTT.

The rearrangement links TRBV6-5 to TRBJ1-1, with D possibly being TRBD1 (6 bases). Looked up from germline, CDR1 is MNHEY and CDR2 is SVGAGI. The CDR3 is made up of 14 amino acids. Trimming pared 4 bases from V and 4 bases from J, leaving 13 bases between. The CDR3 sequence: CASSSGGGPTEAFF. The CDR3 DNA is TGTGCCAGCAGTTCCGGTGGGGGGCCCACTGAAGCTTTCTTT.

Only a few counts were recorded for this clonotype. The chain uses TRBV6-1 and TRBJ1-2; maybe TRBD1 (6 bases). The germline gives CDR1 MNHNS, CDR2 SASEGT. The CDR3 is made up of 14 amino acids. V lost 8 bases and J lost 1, with 14 bases in between. CDR3 DNA: TGTGCCAGCGTGTTAGCAGGGGTTAACTATGGCTACACCTTC. This codes for CASVLAGVNYGYTF.